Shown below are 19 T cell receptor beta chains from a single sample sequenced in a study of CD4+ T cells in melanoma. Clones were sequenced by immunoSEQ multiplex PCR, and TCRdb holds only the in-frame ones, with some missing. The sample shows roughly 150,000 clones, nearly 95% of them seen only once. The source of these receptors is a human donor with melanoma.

The CDR3 reads CASSLSGGSANYGYTF. DNA of the CDR3: TGTGCCAGCAGCTTATCGGGGGGATCAGCTAACTATGGCTACACCTTC. The chain uses TRBV11-2 and TRBJ1-2; perhaps TRBD1 as D (5 bases). Germline CDR1 and CDR2: SGHAT and FQNNGV. The CDR3 has 16 amino acids. The germline V and J ends were trimmed by 2 bases and 0 bases, with 13 bases remaining between them.

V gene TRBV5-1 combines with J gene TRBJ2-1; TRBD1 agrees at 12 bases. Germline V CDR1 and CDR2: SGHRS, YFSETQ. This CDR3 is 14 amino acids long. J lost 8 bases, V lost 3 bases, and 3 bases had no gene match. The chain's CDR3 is CASSWGTGGHEQFF. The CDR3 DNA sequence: TGCGCCAGCAGCTGGGGGACAGGGGGCCATGAGCAGTTCTTC. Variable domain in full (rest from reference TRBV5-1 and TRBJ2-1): KAGVTQTPRYLIKTRGQQVTLSCSPISGHRSVSWYQQTPGQGLQFLFEYFSETQRNKGNFPGRFSGRQFSNSRSEMNVSTLELGDSALYLCASSWGTGGHEQFFGPGTRLTVL.

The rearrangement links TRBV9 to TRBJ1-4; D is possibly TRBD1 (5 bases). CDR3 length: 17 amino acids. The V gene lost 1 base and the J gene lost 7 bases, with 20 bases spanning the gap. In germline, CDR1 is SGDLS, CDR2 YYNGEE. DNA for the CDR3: TGTGCCAGCAGCGTAAGTGGAGGGGTTGGTTCTGGTGAAAAACTGTTTTTT. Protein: CASSVSGGVGSGEKLFF.

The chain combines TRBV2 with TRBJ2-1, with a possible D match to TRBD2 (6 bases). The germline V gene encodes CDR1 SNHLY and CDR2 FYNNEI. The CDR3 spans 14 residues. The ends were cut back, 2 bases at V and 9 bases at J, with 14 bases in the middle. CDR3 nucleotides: TGTGCCAGCAGTGAAACGCGGGGAAGAGGTGAGCAGTTCTTC. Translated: CASSETRGRGEQFF.

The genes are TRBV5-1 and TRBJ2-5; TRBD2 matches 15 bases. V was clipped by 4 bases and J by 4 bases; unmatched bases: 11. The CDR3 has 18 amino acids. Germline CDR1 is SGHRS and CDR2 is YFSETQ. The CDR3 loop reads CASSDPGLAGGRGETQYF. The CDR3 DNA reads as TGCGCCAGCAGCGACCCGGGACTAGCGGGGGGTCGAGGAGAGACCCAGTACTTC. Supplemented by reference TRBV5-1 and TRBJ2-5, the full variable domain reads KAGVTQTPRYLIKTRGQQVTLSCSPISGHRSVSWYQQTPGQGLQFLFEYFSETQRNKGNFPGRFSGRQFSNSRSEMNVSTLELGDSALYLCASSDPGLAGGRGETQYFGPGTRLLVL.

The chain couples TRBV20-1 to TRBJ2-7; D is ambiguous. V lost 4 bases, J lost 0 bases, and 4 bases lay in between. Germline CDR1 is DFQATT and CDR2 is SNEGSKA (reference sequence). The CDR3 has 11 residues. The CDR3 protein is CSATLSYEQYF. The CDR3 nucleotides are TGCAGTGCTACGCTCTCCTACGAGCAGTACTTC.

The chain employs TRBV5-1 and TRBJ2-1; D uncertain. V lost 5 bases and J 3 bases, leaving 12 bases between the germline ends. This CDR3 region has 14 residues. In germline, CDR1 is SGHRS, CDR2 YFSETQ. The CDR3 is CASRGNPIYNEQFF. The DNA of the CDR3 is TGCGCCAGCAGAGGTAACCCCATCTACAATGAGCAGTTCTTC.

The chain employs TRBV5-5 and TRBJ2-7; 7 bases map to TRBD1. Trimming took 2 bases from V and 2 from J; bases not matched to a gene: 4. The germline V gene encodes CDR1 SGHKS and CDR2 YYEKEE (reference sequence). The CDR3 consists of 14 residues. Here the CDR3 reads CASSFRQGPYEQYF. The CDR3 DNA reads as TGTGCCAGCAGCTTTCGACAGGGCCCCTACGAGCAGTACTTC.

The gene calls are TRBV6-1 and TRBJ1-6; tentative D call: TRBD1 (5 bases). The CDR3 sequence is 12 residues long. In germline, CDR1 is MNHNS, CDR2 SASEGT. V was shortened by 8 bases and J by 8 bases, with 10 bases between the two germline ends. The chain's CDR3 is CASRQPDSPLHF. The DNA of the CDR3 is TGTGCCAGCCGACAGCCCGATTCACCCCTCCACTTT.

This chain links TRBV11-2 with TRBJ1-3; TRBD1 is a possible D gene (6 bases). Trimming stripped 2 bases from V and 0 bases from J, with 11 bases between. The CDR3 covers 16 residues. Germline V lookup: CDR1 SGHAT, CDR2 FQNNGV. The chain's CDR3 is CASSLYTGSSGNTIYF. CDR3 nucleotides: TGTGCCAGCAGCTTATACACAGGGAGCTCTGGAAACACCATATATTTT.

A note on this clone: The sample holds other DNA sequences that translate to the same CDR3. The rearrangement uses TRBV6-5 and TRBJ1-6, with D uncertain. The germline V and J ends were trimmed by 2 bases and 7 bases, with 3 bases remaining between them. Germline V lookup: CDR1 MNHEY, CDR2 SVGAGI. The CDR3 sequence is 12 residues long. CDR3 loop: CASSYGNSPLHF. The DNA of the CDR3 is TGTGCCAGCAGTTACGGGAATTCACCCCTCCACTTT.

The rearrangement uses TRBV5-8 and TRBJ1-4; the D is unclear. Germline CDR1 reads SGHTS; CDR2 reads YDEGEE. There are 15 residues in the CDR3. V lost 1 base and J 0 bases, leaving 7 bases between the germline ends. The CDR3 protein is CASSLSGSTNEKLFF. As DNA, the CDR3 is TGTGCCAGCAGCTTGTCGGGCTCAACTAATGAAAAACTGTTTTTT.

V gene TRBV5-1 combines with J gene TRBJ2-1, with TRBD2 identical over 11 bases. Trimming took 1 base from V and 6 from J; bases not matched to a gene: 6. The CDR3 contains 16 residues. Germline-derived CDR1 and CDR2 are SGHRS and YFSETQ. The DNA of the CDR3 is TGCGCCAGCAGCTTGTATAGCGGGGGGGCTTCCAATGAGCAGTTCTTC. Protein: CASSLYSGGASNEQFF.

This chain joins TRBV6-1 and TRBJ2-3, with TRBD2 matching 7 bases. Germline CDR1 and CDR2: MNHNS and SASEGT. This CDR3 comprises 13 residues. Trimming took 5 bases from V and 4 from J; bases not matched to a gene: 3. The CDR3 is CASSRGDADTQYF. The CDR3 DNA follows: TGTGCCAGCAGTCGGGGGGACGCAGATACGCAGTATTTT.

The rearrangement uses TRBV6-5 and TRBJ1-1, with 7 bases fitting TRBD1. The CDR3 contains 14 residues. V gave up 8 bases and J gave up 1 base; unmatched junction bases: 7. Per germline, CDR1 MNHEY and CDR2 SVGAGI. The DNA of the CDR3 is TGTGCCAGCCACCTAGGACAGGCGAACACTGAAGCTTTCTTT. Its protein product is CASHLGQANTEAFF.

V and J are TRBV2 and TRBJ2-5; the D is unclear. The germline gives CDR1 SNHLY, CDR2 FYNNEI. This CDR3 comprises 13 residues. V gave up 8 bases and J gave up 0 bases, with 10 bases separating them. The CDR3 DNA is TGTGCCAGCCAGCGAGCGTACCAAGAGACCCAGTACTTC. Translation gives CASQRAYQETQYF. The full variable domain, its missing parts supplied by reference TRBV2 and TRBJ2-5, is EPEVTQTPSHQVTQMGQEVILRCVPISNHLYFYWYRQILGQKVEFLVSFYNNEISEKSEIFDDQFSVERPDGSNFTLKIRSTKLEDSAMYFCASQRAYQETQYFGPGTRLLVL.

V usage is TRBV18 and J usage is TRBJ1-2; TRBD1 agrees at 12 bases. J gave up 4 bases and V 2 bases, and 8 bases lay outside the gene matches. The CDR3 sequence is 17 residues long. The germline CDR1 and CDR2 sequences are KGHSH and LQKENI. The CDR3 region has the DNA TGTGCCAGCTCACCAGGGGGACAGGGGGCTCAATCCTATGGCTACACCTTC. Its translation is CASSPGGQGAQSYGYTF.

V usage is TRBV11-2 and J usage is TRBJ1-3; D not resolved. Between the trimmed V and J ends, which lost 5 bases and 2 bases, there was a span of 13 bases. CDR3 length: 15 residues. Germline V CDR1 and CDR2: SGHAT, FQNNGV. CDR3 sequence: CASSPIPQAGNTIYF. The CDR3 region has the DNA TGTGCCAGCAGCCCCATCCCCCAGGCTGGAAACACCATATATTTT.

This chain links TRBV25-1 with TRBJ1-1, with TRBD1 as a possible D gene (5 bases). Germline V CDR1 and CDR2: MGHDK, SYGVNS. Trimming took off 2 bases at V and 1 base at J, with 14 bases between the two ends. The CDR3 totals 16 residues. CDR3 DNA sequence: TGTGCCAGCAGTGAAATCACTCGGGGGGGGAACACTGAAGCTTTCTTT. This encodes CASSEITRGGNTEAFF. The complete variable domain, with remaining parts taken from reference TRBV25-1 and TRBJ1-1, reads EADIYQTPRYLVIGTGKKITLECSQTMGHDKMYWYQQDPGMELHLIHYSYGVNSTEKGDLSSESTVSRIRTEHFPLTLESARPSHTSQYLCASSEITRGGNTEAFFGQGTRLTVV.